Each of the 14 T cell receptor beta chains below was sequenced from the same sample in a study of T cells in Graves' hyperthyroidism and ophthalmopathy. Amplification of TCR beta CDR3 regions was performed using RNA transcripts as template. Researchers ran a first-round RT-PCR on the TCR CDR3 using the HTBI primer set. TCRdb reanalysed the multiplex PCR reads using MiXCR and keeps one entry per CDR3 protein. The sample lists under 400,000 distinct CDR3 sequences; around 18% were seen once. The sample comprised blood. These receptors were taken from a woman in her thirties or forties with Graves' ophthalmopathy.

This clonotype has ten or more counts. The chain is built from TRBV28 and TRBJ2-7; D possibly corresponds to TRBD2 (6 bases). This CDR3 has 15 residues. The germline V and J ends were trimmed by 2 bases and 2 bases, with 13 bases remaining between them. Germline V gene data show CDR1 as MDHEN and CDR2 as SYDVKM. DNA of the CDR3: TGTGCCAGCAGTTTAGGGGTTAGCGGAGCCTACGAGCAGTACTTC. This encodes CASSLGVSGAYEQYF.

This clonotype came up many times. J is TRBJ2-2 and V is TRBV2; possibly TRBD2 for D (6 bases). The ends were cut back, 7 bases at V and 5 bases at J, with 11 bases in the middle. The CDR3 loop spans 13 amino acids. Germline V gene data show CDR1 as SNHLY and CDR2 as FYNNEI. CDR3 coding DNA: TGTGCCAGCAAGAGGGAGGTTACCGGGGAGCTGTTTTTT. Residues: CASKREVTGELFF.

This clonotype was observed at least ten times. The rearrangement links TRBV12-3 or TRBV12-4 to TRBJ1-1; maybe TRBD1 (6 bases). V shed 7 bases and J shed 4 bases, with 19 bases lying between them. This CDR3 has 15 amino acids. The CDR3 DNA sequence: TGTGCCAGCATTAACCCCGGCAGGGGCTCCACTGAAGCTTTCTTT. It translates to CASINPGRGSTEAFF.

This rearrangement joins TRBV10-3 to TRBJ2-5; D uncertain. Germline lookup yields CDR1 ENHRY and CDR2 SYGVKD. The CDR3 extends over 13 amino acids. Deletions cut 4 bases from V and 0 bases from J, with 6 bases between. The CDR3 coding sequence is TGTGCCATCAGTGGGACGGACCAAGAGACCCAGTACTTC. Its translation: CAISGTDQETQYF.

This clonotype was detected many times. The CDR3 loop is CASSFTSGLAGYTGELFF. In DNA form, the CDR3 reads TGTGCCAGCAGTTTTACCTCCGGACTAGCGGGGTACACCGGGGAGCTGTTTTTT. The chain combines TRBV28 with TRBJ2-2, with 12 nucleotides matching TRBD2. Per germline, CDR1 MDHEN and CDR2 SYDVKM. J was trimmed by 3 bases and V by 3 bases; bases with no gene match: 8. The CDR3 length is 18 residues.

The sample holds many counts of this clonotype. The rearrangement links TRBV12-3 or TRBV12-4 to TRBJ1-1; a possible D gene is TRBD1 (6 bases). The CDR3 covers 14 residues. Trimming cost V 3 bases and J 8 bases, with 16 bases left between them. The CDR3 is CASSFAGVVGEAFF. The CDR3, as DNA: TGTGCCAGCAGTTTCGCAGGGGTAGTGGGGGAAGCTTTCTTT.

A word on this clonotype: Relative to the germline gene, one junction end is altered; a read error may explain this. The rearrangement uses TRBV12-3 or TRBV12-4 and TRBJ1-2; D unclear. The CDR3 length is 16 residues. CDR3 in amino acids: CASSLVRIGFNYGYIF. CDR3 DNA: TGTGCCAGCAGTTTAGTAAGGATAGGGTTTAACTATGGCTACATCTTC.

The table lists this clonotype with many counts. The rearrangement uses TRBV20-1 and TRBJ2-1, with 11 bases matching TRBD2. CDR3 length: 17 amino acids. Trimming removed 6 bases from V and 0 bases from J; junction bases left unmatched: 10. From germline, CDR1 is DFQATT and CDR2 SNEGSKA (reference sequence). In DNA, the CDR3 is TGCAGTGCGCGGGGACTAGCGGCCTGGGACTCCTACAATGAGCAGTTCTTC. Its translation: CSARGLAAWDSYNEQFF.

The rearrangement links TRBV7-2 to TRBJ2-2; TRBD2 is a possible D gene (6 bases). V lost 0 bases and J 6 bases, leaving 11 bases between the germline ends. Per germline, CDR1 SGHTA and CDR2 FQGNSA. The CDR3 runs 15 residues. The CDR3 is CASSLAGGGSGELFF. The CDR3 DNA reads as TGTGCCAGCAGCTTAGCGGGAGGTGGCTCCGGGGAGCTGTTTTTT.

This clonotype was picked up many times. V usage is TRBV19 and J usage is TRBJ1-2; 11 bases match TRBD1. Trimming cost V 5 bases and J 3 bases; bases outside gene matches: 5. The length of the CDR3 is 15 residues. Germline V gene data show CDR1 as LNHDA and CDR2 as SQIVND (reference sequence). CDR3 region: CASSSSGQGDYGYTF. In nucleotides, the CDR3 is TGTGCCAGTAGTTCCTCGGGACAGGGGGACTATGGCTACACCTTC. Looking up the rest from reference TRBV19 and TRBJ1-2 gives the full variable domain: DGGITQSPKYLFRKEGQNVTLSCEQNLNHDAMYWYRQDPGQGLRLIYYSQIVNDFQKGDIAEGYSVSREKKESFPLTVTSAQKNPTAFYLCASSSSGQGDYGYTFGSGTRLTVV.

This clonotype was found many times. The V call is TRBV5-1, the J call TRBJ2-5; D perhaps matches TRBD2 (5 bases). Trimming cost V 3 bases and J 1 base, with 10 bases left between them. This CDR3 region has 14 residues. CDR1 is SGHRS, CDR2 YFSETQ, per germline. The CDR3 reads CASSYSAVQETQYF. DNA for the CDR3: TGCGCCAGCAGCTATTCAGCGGTCCAAGAGACCCAGTACTTC.

This clonotype was observed many times. The V call is TRBV20-1, the J call TRBJ2-5, with 13 positions matching TRBD2. CDR1 and CDR2 (germline): DFQATT, SNEGSKA (reference sequence). V gave up 2 bases and J gave up 5 bases; unmatched junction bases: 2. The CDR3 is 14 amino acids. The CDR3 spells CSARTSGRGETQYF. The CDR3 coding sequence is TGCAGTGCTAGAACTAGCGGGAGGGGTGAGACCCAGTACTTC.

In this sample, this clonotype turned up many times. The chain recombines TRBV10-3 with TRBJ2-2; 8 nucleotides line up with TRBD1. Trimming took 9 bases from V and 0 from J; bases not matched to a gene: 15. Looked up from germline, CDR1 is ENHRY and CDR2 is SYGVKD. The CDR3 extends over 18 amino acids. This chain's CDR3 is CAIRSGDRINPNTGELFF. CDR3 sequence (DNA): TGTGCCATACGGTCTGGGGACAGGATCAACCCGAACACCGGGGAGCTGTTTTTT.

This clonotype showed up many times. In DNA form, the CDR3 reads TGCAGCGTCCTCAGAGGGGAGGGGGATGGCTACACCTTC. It translates to CSVLRGEGDGYTF. J is TRBJ1-2 and V is TRBV29-1; tentatively, D is TRBD1 (6 bases). The germline CDR1 and CDR2 sequences are SQVTM and ANQGSEA. This CDR3 spans 13 amino acids. The V end was cut by 6 bases, the J end by 6 bases, with 17 bases between.